This T cell receptor (beta chain) was sequenced for a study of vaccination effects on CD4 cells after COVID-19. Study at large: The median interval between the second dose and post-vaccine sampling was 72 days. Regarding the study as a whole: The study had few convalescent patients and no early post-infection timepoints.

As for this clone: Its target is unknown.

Profiled with immunoSEQ multiplex PCR; TCRdb holds only in-frame clones, not every one. This table holds 7,500 to 10,000 clones, about three quarters found once. The V end lost 4 bases, the J end lost 1 base, and 17 bases lay between the germline ends. The germline gives CDR1 SGHRS, CDR2 YFSETQ. The CDR3 contains 16 residues. After less than twelve days in culture, the CD4+ T cells were isolated. Either the BNT162b2 or mRNA-1273 vaccine was given to participants in two doses. Among the vaccine recipients, none had a prior SARS-CoV-2 infection, and nucleocapsid antibodies were negative. Half the medium was replaced with IL-2 medium on days 3 and 7.

Sequenced here: CD4+ T cells from PBMCs cultured without peptide, sampled after COVID-19 vaccination. The V gene is TRBV5-1, the J gene TRBJ1-1; perhaps TRBD1 as D (6 bases). The clonotype originates from a human donor who received a COVID-19 vaccine. CDR3 DNA sequence: TGCGCCAGCAGCCCGGGGGCCCCAGGGGCGAACACTGAAGCTTTCTTT. Its protein is CASSPGAPGANTEAFF.